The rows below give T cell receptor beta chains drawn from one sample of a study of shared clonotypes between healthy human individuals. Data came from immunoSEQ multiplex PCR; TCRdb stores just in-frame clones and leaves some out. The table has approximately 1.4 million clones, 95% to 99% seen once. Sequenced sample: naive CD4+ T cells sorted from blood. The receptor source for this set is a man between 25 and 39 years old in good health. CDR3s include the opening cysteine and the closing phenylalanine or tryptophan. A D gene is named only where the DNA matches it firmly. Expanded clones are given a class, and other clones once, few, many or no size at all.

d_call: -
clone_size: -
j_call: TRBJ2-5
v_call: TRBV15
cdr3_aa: CATSRDAYQETQYF
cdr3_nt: TGTGCCACCAGCAGAGATGCATACCAAGAGACCCAGTACTTC

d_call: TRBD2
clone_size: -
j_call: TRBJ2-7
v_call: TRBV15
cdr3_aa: CATSRAGTRNEQYF
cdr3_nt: TGTGCCACCAGCAGGGCCGGGACTAGGAACGAGCAGTACTTC

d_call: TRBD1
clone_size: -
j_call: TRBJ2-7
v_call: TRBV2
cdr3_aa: CASSEARTGKSSYEQYF
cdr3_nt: TGTGCCAGCAGTGAAGCCCGGACAGGAAAGAGCTCCTACGAGCAGTACTTC

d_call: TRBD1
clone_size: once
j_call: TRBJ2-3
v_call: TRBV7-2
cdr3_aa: CASSPGGDTQYF
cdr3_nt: TGTGCCAGCAGCCCAGGGGGAGATACGCAGTATTTT

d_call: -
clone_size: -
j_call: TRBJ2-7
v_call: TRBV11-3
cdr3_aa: CASSLGTVARFSYEQYF
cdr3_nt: TGTGCCAGCAGCTTAGGGACAGTTGCTAGGTTCTCCTACGAGCAGTACTTC

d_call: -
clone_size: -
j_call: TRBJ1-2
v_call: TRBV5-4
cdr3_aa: CASSRIRTDVGYGYTF
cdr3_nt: TGTGCCAGCAGCCGGATTAGGACAGATGTCGGGTATGGCTACACCTTC

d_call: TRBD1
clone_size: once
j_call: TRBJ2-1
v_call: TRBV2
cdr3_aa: CASRDRGHEQFF
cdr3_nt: TGTGCCAGCAGAGACAGGGGCCATGAGCAGTTCTTC

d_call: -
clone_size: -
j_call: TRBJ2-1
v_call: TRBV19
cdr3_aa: CASSPARQEGTDEQFF
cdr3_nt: TGTGCCAGTAGTCCAGCCCGACAGGAGGGTACCGATGAGCAGTTCTTC

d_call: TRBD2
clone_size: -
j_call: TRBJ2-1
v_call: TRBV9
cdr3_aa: CASSTRLAGNNEQFF
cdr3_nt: TGTGCCAGCAGCACAAGACTAGCGGGGAACAATGAGCAGTTCTTC

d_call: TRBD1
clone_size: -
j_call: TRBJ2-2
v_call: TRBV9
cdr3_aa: CASSVSQGAGTGELFF
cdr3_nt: TGTGCCAGCAGCGTCTCCCAGGGGGCGGGAACCGGGGAGCTGTTTTTT

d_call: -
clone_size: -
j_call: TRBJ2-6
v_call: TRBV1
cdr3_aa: CTSSQVDLDRDPGANVLTF
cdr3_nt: TGCACCAGCAGCCAAGTAGATCTTGATCGGGACCCCGGGGCCAACGTCCTGACTTTC

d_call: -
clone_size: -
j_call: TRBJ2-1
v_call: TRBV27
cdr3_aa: CASSSPPLTEQFF
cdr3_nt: TGTGCCAGCAGTTCGCCTCCCCTGACTGAGCAGTTCTTC

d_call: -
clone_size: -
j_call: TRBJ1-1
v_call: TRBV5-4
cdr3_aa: CASSLGRWSTNTEAFF
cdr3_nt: TGTGCCAGCAGCTTGGGTCGGTGGTCTACGAACACTGAAGCTTTCTTT

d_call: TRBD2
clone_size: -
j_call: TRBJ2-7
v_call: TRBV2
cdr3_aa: CASSATSGAFYEQYF
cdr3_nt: TGTGCCAGCAGTGCAACTAGCGGAGCGTTCTACGAGCAGTACTTC